This T cell receptor beta chain derives from a study of graft-versus-host responses after intestinal transplantation (dated by TCRdb to the early 2020s). The study in broad terms: The transplants that recipients received were multivisceral, liver-intestinal, or isolated intestinal. Donor T cell macrochimerism was defined as a peak of at least 4% donor T cells among recipient peripheral blood mononuclear cells. To identify alloreactive clones, pre-transplant mixed lymphocyte reaction products were sequenced and then compared with unstimulated pre-transplant donor and recipient T cells. Every recipient was given anti-thymocyte globulin induction, then maintenance tacrolimus and steroids for approximately 3 years. The cohort enrolled about two dozen intestinal transplant recipients, one of whom was a retransplant, and 3 patients without pretransplant specimens were excluded. Rather than being sequenced by the commercial service, samples from a few later patients were sequenced in-house on an Illumina MiSeq and processed with MiXCR. Bulk TCR-beta CDR3 sequencing was used to track graft-versus-host and host-versus-graft alloreactive T cell clones in the graft, circulation and bone marrow after intestinal transplantation. Broader findings and caveats from the paper: GvH clones were detected in recipient bone marrow, and some appeared earlier in ileal mucosa or blood, consistent with an intestinal mucosal origin. High GvH to HvG T cell clonal ratios were observed in the allografts of patients with donor T cell macrochimerism. Conclusions were limited by the relatively low number and heterogeneity of intestinal transplant patients. Early after transplant, declines in HvG clones were associated with peak levels of circulating GvH clones.

The library relied on the immunoSEQ multiplex PCR assay. For most patients, genomic DNA was isolated using the Qiagen DNeasy Blood and Tissue Kit and was shipped frozen to Adaptive Biotechnologies for TCR sequencing. High-throughput TCR-beta CDR3 sequencing of genomic DNA from most patients was performed by Adaptive Biotechnologies. Regarding the original processing steps: Adaptive's ImmunoSEQ software was the source of the TCR sequencing data for 15 to 20 patients, while a few other patients were processed with MiXCR and VDJtools. To correct CD4 versus CD8 sorting errors, sequences present in both subsets at a frequency ratio below 5:1 were removed. CDR3 nucleotide sequences shared between donor and recipient were removed because their origin could not be assigned. To count as alloreactive, a clone needed at least 2-fold expansion over unstimulated cells and a minimum CFSE-low frequency of 0.002% (template counts) or 0.001% (read counts). A clone was considered mappable if detected in the sequenced pre-transplant spleen, lymph node, or MLR CFSE-low populations of the donor or recipient. Cumulative frequency of alloreactive clones was calculated as a percentage of all sequences weighted by copy number. TCRdb re-hosts the immuneACCESS table, in-frame sequences only. Its copies lack some clones; in the studies checked, an unresolved V gene accounts for under half of them, and the cause for the rest is not known. That table furnishes V, J and clone size, whereas the DNA furnished D and trimming. Recorded for this sample are tens of thousands of clones; 85% to 95% of them occurred a single time. The ten biggest clones cover 0.45% to 0.6% of the sample.

According to the study, the label for this sample's time point signals: cells obtained before transplantation from donor or recipient. CD3+CD4+ and CD3+CD8+ populations were FACS-sorted from unstimulated pre-transplant donor and recipient cells taken from spleen or lymph nodes. In the case of this clone: Its antigen target is currently unknown. Per-base quality was not reported, and no clone a single base away is much larger than it.

Its CDR3 holds 14 amino acids, cysteine through phenylalanine. The read is trimmed to its CDR3 DNA, 42 bases read in frame from base 1. Cut back by 5 bases and 4 bases, the V and J ends lie 12 bases apart. The germline V gene (reference sequence) provides CDR1 SEHNR and CDR2 FQNEAQ. This specimen consisted of unstimulated CD8+ T cells sorted from spleen or lymph node cells, obtained before intestinal transplant. The V gene is TRBV7-9 and the J gene is TRBJ1-5; TRBD1 is a possible D gene, resting on 5 matching bases. The sequence was collected from a human donor who received an intestinal transplant. Read as DNA, the sequence is TGTGCCAGCAGCCCGGGGGGGGTTAATCAGCCCCAGCATTTT. Its protein is CASSPGGVNQPQHF.